The T cell receptor beta chain under discussion was sequenced for a study of blood T cells in healthy people across ages. Sample-barcoded 5' priming and a J-beta primer mix drove a second PCR of 7 to 11 cycles. MiXCR, applied by TCRdb to the 5' RACE reads, yields one record per CDR3 protein. The profile shows over 1,500,000 distinct CDR3 sequences, around half of them singletons. This receptor was identified in a woman in her thirties or forties in good health. What was sequenced was blood.

For the CDR3, the DNA is TGTGCCAGCAGCTTAATGGGGGCCGGAAATTCACCCCTCCACTTT. Translated: CASSLMGAGNSPLHF. The chain is built from TRBV7-2 and TRBJ1-6; D perhaps matches TRBD1 (6 bases). Germline assignment: CDR1 SGHTA and CDR2 FQGNSA. The CDR3 consists of 15 residues. V dropped 2 bases and J dropped 7 bases, with 12 bases sitting between them.